This T cell receptor (beta chain) was observed in a study of metastatic and nonmetastatic thyroid tumors. Background on the study: For malignant and benign thyroid patients, tumor or nodule tissue and blood were the sources whose repertoires were compared.

The CDR3 loop spans 12 amino acids. The V gene's germline CDR1 is SQVTM and CDR2 ANQGSEA. V lost 0 bases and J 6 bases, leaving 8 bases between the germline ends. Thyroid surgery was performed in patients who had received no treatment beforehand. From the PCR reads, TCRdb re-called clones with MiXCR. Of 20,000 to 25,000 clones listed, approximately 20% were seen once; the top ten hold roughly 5.1%. This clone has ten or more counts. Sequenced: blood. The V and J genes are TRBV29-1 and TRBJ1-1; the D is unclear. The receptor comes from a male donor with papillary thyroid cancer or a benign thyroid nodule (not recorded which). Some clones in this sample may be carry-over from other donors' samples. The CDR3 here is CSVEDLWSEAFF. Here the CDR3 DNA reads TGCAGCGTTGAAGATCTTTGGTCTGAAGCTTTCTTT.